The 27 T cell receptor beta chains listed next were all sequenced from one sample in a study of cytomegalovirus exposure and HLA in healthy donors. A multiplex PCR was run with 60 Vbeta primers and 13 Jbeta primers. Sequenced by immunoSEQ multiplex PCR; TCRdb stores in-frame clones only, minus some. Of 95,000 to 150,000 clones in the sample, around 75% are singletons; the top ten hold nearly 9.5%. The specimen was PBMCs. These receptors were obtained from a woman in her forties or fifties in good health and CMV-seropositive.

The V call is TRBV6-6, the J call TRBJ1-2, with 7 bases aligning to TRBD1. The CDR3 sequence is 13 residues long. Germline values: CDR1 MNHNY, CDR2 SVGAGI (reference sequence). J was trimmed by 2 bases and V by 5 bases; bases with no gene match: 2. This CDR3 is CASSLDRNYGYTF. The CDR3 DNA sequence: TGTGCCAGCAGTCTGGACAGGAACTATGGCTACACCTTC.

The chain has TRBV7-2 and TRBJ2-3; 7 bases agree with TRBD1. CDR3 length equals 15 residues. J gave up 0 bases and V 5 bases, and 5 bases lay outside the gene matches. CDR1 is SGHTA, CDR2 FQGNSA, per germline. The DNA for the CDR3 is TGTGCCAGCAGCCCGGGACAGACTAGCACAGATACGCAGTATTTT. It codes for CASSPGQTSTDTQYF.

This clone was observed a single time. The chain uses TRBV4-1 and TRBJ1-5, with TRBD1 as a possible D gene (6 bases). Trimming left V 0 bases short and J 5 bases short, with 23 bases between. CDR3 length equals 19 residues. Germline V gives CDR1 MGHRA, CDR2 YSYEKL. The CDR3 DNA sequence: TGCGCCAGCAGCCAAGATCAAGTCAGGGGTTTCGGGCTCCATCAGCCCCAGCATTTT. Residues: CASSQDQVRGFGLHQPQHF.

This clone was seen a handful of times. This chain connects TRBV5-6 to TRBJ1-1; TRBD1 matches 9 bases. The CDR3 extends over 17 amino acids. Germline CDR1 reads SGHDT; CDR2 reads YYEEEE. V gave up 0 bases and J gave up 2 bases; unmatched junction bases: 8. The CDR3 DNA follows: TGTGCCAGCAGCTTGGCCGTCGGGACAGGGAGAAACACTGAAGCTTTCTTT. Protein product: CASSLAVGTGRNTEAFF.

The chain uses TRBV6-5 and TRBJ2-5; D is tentatively TRBD1 or TRBD2 (7 bases each). The V and J ends lost 6 bases and 5 bases respectively, with 13 bases between them. Germline V gene lookup returns CDR1 MNHEY and CDR2 SVGAGI. The CDR3 has 13 amino acids. The CDR3 loop is CASRYRGGETQYF. CDR3 nucleotides: TGTGCCAGCAGGTACAGGGGAGGGGAGACCCAGTACTTC.

The chain couples TRBV4-3 to TRBJ2-2; 10 positions match TRBD2. The CDR3 is 19 amino acids. Trimming at V came to 1 base and at J to 6 bases, leaving 14 bases not matched to a gene. Germline V CDR1 and CDR2: LGHNA, YSLEER. The CDR3 bases are TGCGCCAGCAGCCAAGTCCCCTTAGCGGGAGGTTCCGGGGCCGGGGAGCTGTTTTTT. Residues: CASSQVPLAGGSGAGELFF.

This clone was seen once. The chain employs TRBV30 and TRBJ1-5; perhaps TRBD1 as D (6 bases). CDR1 and CDR2 (germline): GTSNPN, SVGIG (reference sequence). Trimming left V 2 bases short and J 7 bases short, with 12 bases between. This CDR3 comprises 13 residues. The CDR3 nucleotides are TGTGCCTGGAGTCCGGGGGGGCCGCAGCCCCAGCATTTT. Its protein product is CAWSPGGPQPQHF.

The chain has TRBV6-1 and TRBJ1-2; 7 nucleotides agree with TRBD1. Germline V CDR1 and CDR2: MNHNS, SASEGT. V lost 1 base, J lost 4 bases, and 12 bases stayed unmatched. The CDR3 length is 17 residues. The CDR3 DNA reads TGTGCCAGCAGTGAAGGTAGACGGACAGGAGTCTCCTATGGCTACACCTTC. This codes for CASSEGRRTGVSYGYTF.

This chain connects TRBV6-6 to TRBJ2-1; 11 bases line up with TRBD2. The CDR3 covers 15 residues. Looked up from germline, CDR1 is MNHNY and CDR2 is SVGAGI (reference sequence). Trimming removed 5 bases from V and 2 bases from J; junction bases left unmatched: 2. CDR3 nucleotides: TGTGCCAGCAGTATACTAGCGGGGGCCTACAATGAGCAGTTCTTC. Amino acid sequence: CASSILAGAYNEQFF.

The rearrangement links TRBV29-1 to TRBJ2-4; TRBD1 matches at 11 bases. CDR3 size: 17 residues. Per germline, CDR1 SQVTM and CDR2 ANQGSEA. V shed 4 bases and J 9 bases; nucleotides not matched to a gene: 17. The CDR3 loop is CSVGGRTGGSFGGIQYF. CDR3 bases: TGCAGCGTTGGGGGAAGGACAGGGGGCTCCTTCGGGGGCATTCAGTACTTC.

The chain combines TRBV27 with TRBJ1-2; a possible D gene is TRBD1 (5 bases). CDR1 and CDR2 (germline): MNHEY, SMNVEV (reference sequence). The germline V and J ends were trimmed by 3 bases and 0 bases, with 17 bases remaining between them. There are 17 residues in the CDR3. CDR3 nucleotides: TGTGCCAGCAGTTTGGGCCTAAACGACAGACCTAACTATGGCTACACCTTC. It specifies CASSLGLNDRPNYGYTF.

V gene TRBV7-9 combines with J gene TRBJ1-1; 7 bases are a match to TRBD1. J lost 6 bases, V lost 4 bases, and 5 bases had no gene match. Germline V gene data show CDR1 as SEHNR and CDR2 as FQNEAQ (reference sequence). This CDR3 is built from 13 residues. In DNA, the CDR3 is TGTGCCAGCAGCTCTACAGGGGACGCTGAAGCTTTCTTT. This gives the protein CASSSTGDAEAFF.

The V call is TRBV5-8, the J call TRBJ2-7; the D gene is possibly TRBD1 (6 bases). This CDR3 region has 14 residues. V was trimmed by 0 bases and J by 0 bases, leaving 7 bases between them. The germline V gene encodes CDR1 SGHTS and CDR2 YDEGEE. DNA for the CDR3: TGTGCCAGCAGCTTGGGAGGGGGCTCCTACGAGCAGTACTTC. It translates to CASSLGGGSYEQYF.

CDR3 loop: CAWSGIAFSADTQYF. The CDR3 DNA is TGTGCCTGGAGTGGCATAGCGTTTAGTGCAGATACGCAGTATTTT. This chain connects TRBV30 to TRBJ2-3; TRBD2 might be the D (5 bases). Per the germline V gene, CDR1 is GTSNPN and CDR2 is SVGIG (reference sequence). Trimming cost V 1 base and J 4 bases, with 15 bases left between them. The CDR3 consists of 15 residues.

The V and J genes are TRBV5-4 and TRBJ1-1; D unresolved. V was cut by 0 bases and J by 1 base, with 13 bases left in between. The CDR3 extends over 16 amino acids. CDR1 is SGHNT and CDR2 is YYREEE in the germline V gene (reference sequence). The CDR3 bases are TGTGCCAGCAGCTTGGCTAGAGGGCTTGGGAACACTGAAGCTTTCTTT. Translated, it gives CASSLARGLGNTEAFF.

The rearrangement uses TRBV5-1 and TRBJ2-1; 8 bases fit TRBD1. Germline values: CDR1 SGHRS, CDR2 YFSETQ. The CDR3 extends over 14 amino acids. Unmatched junction bases numbered 6, after V lost 4 bases and J lost 6 bases. This CDR3 reads CASSRTGTFNEQFF. Here the CDR3 DNA reads TGCGCCAGCAGCAGGACAGGGACGTTCAATGAGCAGTTCTTC.

A single count supports this clone. This chain connects TRBV4-3 to TRBJ2-7; no firm D call. The CDR3 runs 14 residues. Germline V gene lookup returns CDR1 LGHNA and CDR2 YSLEER. V lost 0 bases, J lost 1 base, and 7 bases lay in between. The CDR3 sequence: CASSQDEWSYEQYF. The CDR3 DNA is TGCGCCAGCAGCCAAGATGAGTGGTCCTACGAGCAGTACTTC.

The chain joins TRBV5-5 to TRBJ1-2; 7 positions agree with TRBD1. V dropped 4 bases and J dropped 0; count of bases not matched to a gene: 6. CDR1 SGHKS and CDR2 YYEKEE come from the germline V gene (reference sequence). The CDR3 extends over 15 amino acids. The CDR3 DNA follows: TGTGCCAGCAGCCTCACCGGGACAGCTAACTATGGCTACACCTTC. It encodes CASSLTGTANYGYTF.

The rearrangement links TRBV27 to TRBJ2-7; 9 bases line up with TRBD1. CDR1 and CDR2 from the germline V gene are MNHEY and SMNVEV (reference sequence). The CDR3 is made up of 15 amino acids. After removal of 7 bases from V and 1 base from J, the junction contained 8 bases not matched to a gene. In DNA, the CDR3 is TGTGCCAGCATAAAAACCGGGACAGGGTCCTACGAGCAGTACTTC. Encoded protein: CASIKTGTGSYEQYF.

The chain links TRBV10-3 to TRBJ1-5; the match to TRBD1 covers 7 bases. CDR3 length equals 15 residues. J gave up 6 bases and V 3 bases, and 8 bases lay outside the gene matches. Germline-derived CDR1 and CDR2 are ENHRY and SYGVKD. CDR3 in amino acids: CAISDRTGSRQPQHF. The CDR3 bases are TGTGCCATCAGTGACCGGACAGGATCCCGTCAGCCCCAGCATTTT.

The CDR3 loop is CASSNLLAGATDTQYF. The CDR3 DNA sequence: TGTGCCAGCAGCAACTTACTAGCGGGAGCCACAGATACGCAGTATTTT. This rearrangement joins TRBV7-6 to TRBJ2-3, with 11 positions matching TRBD2. CDR3 length: 16 residues. Germline CDR1 SGHVS, CDR2 FNYEAQ. J gave up 2 bases and V 5 bases, and 6 bases lay outside the gene matches. Full variable domain (outside the CDR3, taken from reference TRBV7-6 and TRBJ2-3): GAGVSQSPRYKVTKRGQDVALRCDPISGHVSLYWYRQALGQGPEFLTYFNYEAQQDKSGLPNDRFSAERPEGSISTLTIQRTEQRDSAMYRCASSNLLAGATDTQYFGPGTRLTVL.

CDR3 DNA sequence: TGTGCCAGCAGCGATGGACTAGCGGGATACAATGAGCAGTTCTTC. Protein sequence: CASSDGLAGYNEQFF. V is TRBV5-4 and J is TRBJ2-1, with 12 positions matching TRBD2. CDR1 SGHNT and CDR2 YYREEE come from the germline V gene (reference sequence). Losses at the gene ends were 4 bases for V and 4 bases for J; bases not matched to a gene: 3. The CDR3 has 15 residues.

The J gene is TRBJ1-2, the V gene TRBV19; tentative D call: TRBD1 (6 bases). Germline V CDR1 and CDR2: LNHDA, SQIVND (reference sequence). CDR3 length: 13 residues. Trimming removed 7 bases at V and 5 bases at J, with 14 bases between. The CDR3 region has the DNA TGTGCCAGTACCCCGGACAGCCCTTATGGCTACACCTTC. This codes for CASTPDSPYGYTF.

The chain carries TRBV7-3 and TRBJ2-7, with TRBD1 identical over 7 bases. CDR1 and CDR2 (germline): SGHTA, FQGTGA. The junction had 11 bases not matched to a gene; V was cut back by 5 bases and J by 4 bases. The CDR3 length is 15 residues. The CDR3 loop reads CASSRTPGQFYEQYF. The CDR3 coding sequence is TGTGCCAGCAGCCGTACCCCGGGACAGTTTTACGAGCAGTACTTC. The full variable domain, completed using reference TRBV7-3 and TRBJ2-7, is GAGVSQTPSNKVTEKGKYVELRCDPISGHTALYWYRQSLGQGPEFLIYFQGTGAADDSGLPNDRFFAVRPEGSVSTLKIQRTERGDSAVYLCASSRTPGQFYEQYFGPGTRLTVT.

The rearrangement joins TRBV11-2 to TRBJ2-5; 12 bases are shared with TRBD2. Trimming cost V 2 bases and J 5 bases; bases outside gene matches: 3. There are 15 residues in the CDR3. Germline lookup yields CDR1 SGHAT and CDR2 FQNNGV. This CDR3 reads CASSLTSGGRETQYF. CDR3 DNA sequence: TGTGCCAGCAGCTTAACTAGCGGGGGGCGGGAGACCCAGTACTTC.

V usage is TRBV4-3 and J usage is TRBJ2-7; 10 bases map to TRBD1. The length of the CDR3 is 15 residues. The V segment lost 3 bases and the J segment 5 bases; nucleotides outside the gene matches: 7. The V gene's germline CDR1 is LGHNA and CDR2 YSLEER. The CDR3 sequence is CASSHRTGGVHEQYF. The CDR3 nucleotides are TGCGCCAGCAGCCACAGGACAGGGGGTGTCCACGAGCAGTACTTC.

In this sample, this clone turned up a few times. V usage is TRBV13 and J usage is TRBJ1-1; D gene uncertain. Per germline, CDR1 PRHDT and CDR2 FYEKMQ (reference sequence). There are 15 residues in the CDR3. V dropped 5 bases and J dropped 5 bases, with 18 bases sitting between them. The CDR3 reads CASSPGLPSSTEAFF. CDR3 nucleotide sequence: TGTGCCAGCAGCCCCGGACTCCCGAGTTCGACTGAAGCTTTCTTT.